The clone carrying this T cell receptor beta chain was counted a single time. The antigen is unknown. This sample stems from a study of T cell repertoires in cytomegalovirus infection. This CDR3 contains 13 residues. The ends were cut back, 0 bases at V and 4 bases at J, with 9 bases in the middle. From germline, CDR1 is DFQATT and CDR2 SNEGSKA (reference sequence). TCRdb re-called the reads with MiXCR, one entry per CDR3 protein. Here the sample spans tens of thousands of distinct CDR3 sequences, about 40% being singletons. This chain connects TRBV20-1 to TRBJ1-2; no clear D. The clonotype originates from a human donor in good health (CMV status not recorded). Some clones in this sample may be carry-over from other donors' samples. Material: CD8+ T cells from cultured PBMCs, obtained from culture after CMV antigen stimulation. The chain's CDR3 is CSARDRTPYGYTF. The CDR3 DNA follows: TGCAGTGCTAGAGACAGGACCCCCTATGGCTACACCTTC.